The 22 T cell receptor beta chains in this list originate from one sample, sequenced in a study of cytomegalovirus exposure and HLA in healthy donors (dated by TCRdb to 2016 to 2017). The library relied on the immunoSEQ multiplex PCR assay. For the multiplex PCR, a mixture combining 60 forward primers for TCR Vbeta segments and 13 reverse primers for TCR Jbeta segments was used. Here the immuneACCESS table is served through TCRdb, limited to in-frame sequences with V and J called. Missing clones are a known gap in these copies; in checked studies unresolved V genes cover under half, and the rest lacks a known reason. Present in this sample are 150,000 to 200,000 clones, approximately 67% of which were seen just once. The top ten hold around 4.3% of the sample. Sequencing used PBMCs. Receptors were obtained from a woman under 30 in good health and CMV-seropositive.

The chain links TRBV21-1 to TRBJ2-7; TRBD1, as called in the table, went unchecked against the DNA. TRBV21-1 is noted as a pseudogene. The CDR3 consists of 14 residues. The CDR3 DNA reads TGTGCCAAGACTACAGGGTTATGCTCCTACGAGCAGTACTTC. The encoded protein is CAKTTGLCSYEQYF.

J is TRBJ1-2 and V is TRBV2; D remains unclear. The V end was cut by 6 bases, the J end by 0 bases, with 14 bases between. In germline, CDR1 is SNHLY, CDR2 FYNNEI. The CDR3 has 15 residues. The CDR3 loop reads CASSLRAATNYGYTF. The CDR3 DNA is TGTGCCAGCAGCTTGAGGGCAGCGACTAACTATGGCTACACCTTC.

V usage is TRBV13 and J usage is TRBJ2-7, with 8 bases matching TRBD1. Germline V lookup: CDR1 PRHDT, CDR2 FYEKMQ (reference sequence). CDR3 length equals 14 residues. V lost 4 bases, J lost 4 bases, and 6 bases stayed unmatched. CDR3 region: CASSSGQDLYEQYF. CDR3 DNA: TGTGCCAGCAGCTCGGGACAGGACTTGTACGAGCAGTACTTC.

V is TRBV7-2 and J is TRBJ2-2, with D perhaps matching TRBD2 (6 bases). V shed 1 base and J shed 1 base, with 10 bases lying between them. In germline, CDR1 is SGHTA, CDR2 FQGNSA. This CDR3 region has 16 residues. CDR3 protein: CASSLVSGLNTGELFF. The DNA of the CDR3 is TGTGCCAGCAGCTTAGTGTCGGGACTGAACACCGGGGAGCTGTTTTTT.

The chain couples TRBV15 to TRBJ2-1; 10 bases match TRBD2. The CDR3 contains 16 residues. Germline V gives CDR1 LNHNV, CDR2 YYDKDF (reference sequence). The trim removed 3 bases at V and 7 bases at J, leaving 9 bases unmatched. The CDR3 protein is CATSSIIAGGQNEQFF. CDR3 bases: TGTGCCACCAGCAGCATAATAGCGGGGGGCCAAAATGAGCAGTTCTTC.

The table lists this clone with a few counts. CDR3 residues: CASSLNGQGLNEQYF. DNA for the CDR3: TGTGCCAGTAGTCTGAACGGACAGGGGCTCAACGAGCAGTACTTC. This chain links TRBV19 with TRBJ2-7, with 9 bases identical to TRBD1. Trimming took 5 bases from V and 5 from J; bases not matched to a gene: 10. CDR1 is LNHDA and CDR2 is SQIVND in the germline V gene (reference sequence). The CDR3 is 15 residues long.

V usage is TRBV15 and J usage is TRBJ1-1; no clear D. The ends were cut back, 1 base at V and 4 bases at J, with 16 bases in the middle. This CDR3 spans 16 amino acids. Germline loops: CDR1 LNHNV, CDR2 YYDKDF (reference sequence). CDR3 nucleotides: TGTGCCACCAGCAGAGGCCGGCTCTATGGGAGCACTGAAGCTTTCTTT. Protein product: CATSRGRLYGSTEAFF.

This rearrangement joins TRBV5-1 to TRBJ2-6; no reliable D call. Germline values: CDR1 SGHRS, CDR2 YFSETQ. The CDR3 is 15 residues long. Trimming stripped 0 bases from V and 0 bases from J, with 4 bases between. The DNA of the CDR3 is TGCGCCAGCAGCTTGGAGCCCTCTGGGGCCAACGTCCTGACTTTC. Translation: CASSLEPSGANVLTF.

The CDR3 protein is CASSPTSLADTQYF. Here the CDR3 DNA reads TGTGCCAGCAGCCCGACTAGCCTGGCAGATACGCAGTATTTT. The rearrangement joins TRBV5-4 to TRBJ2-3, with 7 bases that match TRBD2. Germline V lookup: CDR1 SGHNT, CDR2 YYREEE (reference sequence). V lost 4 bases, J lost 4 bases, and 6 bases stayed unmatched. The CDR3 has 14 residues.

The gene calls are TRBV11-2 and TRBJ2-5; 7 bases are shared with TRBD2. The CDR3 contains 16 residues. V shed 4 bases, J shed 3 bases, and the junction held 11 bases outside the gene matches. CDR1 is SGHAT, CDR2 FQNNGV, per germline. In DNA, the CDR3 is TGTGCCAGCAGCTCTCCTATCGGCGGGGGTGAAGAGACCCAGTACTTC. Translated: CASSSPIGGGEETQYF.

This clone has a single count. The V and J genes are TRBV10-3 and TRBJ2-7; D is possibly TRBD2 (6 bases). This CDR3 spans 14 amino acids. V lost 7 bases and J lost 0, with 13 bases in between. Germline V lookup: CDR1 ENHRY, CDR2 SYGVKD. Here the CDR3 reads CAIKGGLNSYEQYF. The CDR3, as DNA: TGTGCCATCAAGGGAGGTCTAAACTCCTACGAGCAGTACTTC.

The J gene is TRBJ1-2, the V gene TRBV9; tentatively, D is TRBD1 (5 bases). Trimming cost V 7 bases and J 4 bases, with 17 bases left between them. In germline, CDR1 is SGDLS, CDR2 YYNGEE. CDR3 size: 14 residues. CDR3 DNA: TGTGCCAGCTCAGGGCCCGGGGACTTCTATGGCTACACCTTC. It yields the protein CASSGPGDFYGYTF. Full variable domain (outside the CDR3, taken from reference TRBV9 and TRBJ1-2): DSGVTQTPKHLITATGQRVTLRCSPRSGDLSVYWYQQSLDQGLQFLIQYYNGEERAKGNILERFSAQQFPDLHSELNLSSLELGDSALYFCASSGPGDFYGYTFGSGTRLTVV.

V and J are TRBV28 and TRBJ1-1; D is undetermined. Germline V gives CDR1 MDHEN, CDR2 SYDVKM. Trimming took 6 bases from V and 6 from J, leaving 8 bases between them. The CDR3 has 11 residues. The CDR3 sequence is CASSERAEAFF. The CDR3 DNA reads as TGTGCCAGCAGCGAGCGGGCTGAAGCTTTCTTT.

The V gene is TRBV5-4, the J gene TRBJ2-7, with 14 bases that match TRBD2. V lost 4 bases to trimming and J lost 2 bases; unmatched junction nucleotides: 8. The CDR3 spans 17 residues. The germline V gene encodes CDR1 SGHNT and CDR2 YYREEE (reference sequence). CDR3: CASSPPGLAGATYEQYF. CDR3 sequence (DNA): TGTGCCAGCAGCCCGCCGGGACTAGCGGGGGCCACCTACGAGCAGTACTTC. Based on the CDR3 plus reference TRBV5-4 and TRBJ2-7, the full variable domain is ETGVTQSPTHLIKTRGQQVTLRCSSQSGHNTVSWYQQALGQGPQFIFQYYREEENGRGNFPPRFSGLQFPNYSSELNVNALELDDSALYLCASSPPGLAGATYEQYFGPGTRLTVT.

V is TRBV2 and J is TRBJ1-5; 9 nucleotides match TRBD1. CDR3 length: 15 residues. CDR1 and CDR2 (germline): SNHLY, FYNNEI. Trimming took 8 bases from V and 1 from J; bases not matched to a gene: 6. Written as DNA, the CDR3 is TGTGCCAGCGCACAGGGGGCTTCCAGCAATCAGCCCCAGCATTTT. Translated, it gives CASAQGASSNQPQHF.

This rearrangement joins TRBV23-1 to TRBJ1-2; maybe TRBD1 (6 bases). TRBV23-1 counts as an open reading frame of uncertain function. The V and J ends lost 2 bases and 8 bases respectively, with 12 bases between them. CDR3 length: 13 amino acids. Written as DNA, the CDR3 is TGCGCCAGCAGTCAACTATCAGGGGAAGGCTACACCTTC. Residues: CASSQLSGEGYTF.

The rearrangement links TRBV4-1 to TRBJ2-7; 8 nucleotides align to TRBD2. CDR1 and CDR2 from the germline V gene are MGHRA and YSYEKL. This CDR3 region has 17 residues. Losses at the gene ends were 4 bases for V and 7 bases for J; bases not matched to a gene: 18. CDR3 DNA: TGCGCCAGCAGCCCCTCCGGATTAGCGGGGACGCCCACGGAGCAGTACTTC. Translating it yields CASSPSGLAGTPTEQYF.

The rearrangement uses TRBV7-9 and TRBJ1-2, with D possibly TRBD1 on 6 matching bases. The germline V gene encodes CDR1 SEHNR and CDR2 FQNEAQ (reference sequence). V lost 2 bases, J lost 8 bases, and 12 bases lay in between. CDR3 length: 13 residues. CDR3 in amino acids: CASSLNAGGGYTF. The CDR3 region has the DNA TGTGCCAGCAGCTTAAACGCGGGGGGCGGCTACACCTTC.

The table lists this clone with a count of one. The J gene is TRBJ1-2, the V gene TRBV4-1; 11 nucleotides agree with TRBD1. Trimming cost V 0 bases and J 2 bases; bases outside gene matches: 8. Germline V gives CDR1 MGHRA, CDR2 YSYEKL. The CDR3 is 18 amino acids. The CDR3 spells CASSQDSGQGALNYGYTF. Here the CDR3 DNA reads TGCGCCAGCAGCCAAGATAGCGGACAGGGGGCACTAAACTATGGCTACACCTTC.

In DNA form, the CDR3 reads TGTGCCAGCAGCCAAGGACCGGGACAGGGATCCTACGAGCAGTACTTC. Translation: CASSQGPGQGSYEQYF. This chain joins TRBV4-2 and TRBJ2-7; 9 nucleotides agree with TRBD1. This CDR3 contains 16 residues. Trimming at V came to 1 base and at J to 1 base, leaving 5 bases not matched to a gene. Germline CDR1 reads LGHNA; CDR2 reads YNFKEQ.

The J gene is TRBJ2-7, the V gene TRBV6-5, with D possibly matching TRBD1 (6 bases). The CDR3 loop spans 15 amino acids. Germline values: CDR1 MNHEY, CDR2 SVGAGI. V gave up 6 bases and J gave up 1 base, with 16 bases separating them. For the CDR3, the DNA is TGTGCCAGCAGCAGAGGGACATCCGTTTCCTACGAGCAGTACTTC. Amino acids: CASSRGTSVSYEQYF.

This chain connects TRBV6-1 to TRBJ1-2, with 10 bases fitting TRBD1. After removal of 2 bases from V and 8 bases from J, the junction contained 8 bases not matched to a gene. CDR1 MNHNS and CDR2 SASEGT come from the germline V gene. The CDR3 sequence is 15 residues long. Here the CDR3 reads CASSEPDRGRPGYTF. DNA for the CDR3: TGTGCCAGCAGTGAACCTGACAGGGGGCGACCCGGCTACACCTTC.